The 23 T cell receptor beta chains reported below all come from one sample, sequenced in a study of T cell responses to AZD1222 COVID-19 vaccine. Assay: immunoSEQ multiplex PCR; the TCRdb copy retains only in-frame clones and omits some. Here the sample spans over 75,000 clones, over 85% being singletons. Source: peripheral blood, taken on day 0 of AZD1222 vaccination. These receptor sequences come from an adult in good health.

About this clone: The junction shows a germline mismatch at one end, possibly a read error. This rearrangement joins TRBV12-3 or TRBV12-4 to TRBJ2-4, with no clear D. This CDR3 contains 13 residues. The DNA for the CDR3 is TGTGCCAGCAGTTTAGCGCTTGGTGGCCTCCCACGATTC. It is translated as CASSLALGGLPRF.

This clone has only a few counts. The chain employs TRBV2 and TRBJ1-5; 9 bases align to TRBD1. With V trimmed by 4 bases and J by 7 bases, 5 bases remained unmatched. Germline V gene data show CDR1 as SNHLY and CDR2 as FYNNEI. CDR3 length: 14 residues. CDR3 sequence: CASSGGQGGQPQHF. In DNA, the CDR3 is TGTGCCAGCAGTGGGGGACAGGGAGGCCAGCCCCAGCATTTT. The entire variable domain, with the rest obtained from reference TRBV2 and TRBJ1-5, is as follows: EPEVTQTPSHQVTQMGQEVILRCVPISNHLYFYWYRQILGQKVEFLVSFYNNEISEKSEIFDDQFSVERPDGSNFTLKIRSTKLEDSAMYFCASSGGQGGQPQHFGDGTRLSIL.

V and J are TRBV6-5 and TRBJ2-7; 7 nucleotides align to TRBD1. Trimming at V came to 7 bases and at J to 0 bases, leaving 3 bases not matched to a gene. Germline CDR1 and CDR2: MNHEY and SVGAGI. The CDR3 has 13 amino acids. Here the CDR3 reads CASNTGASYEQYF. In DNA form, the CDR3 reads TGTGCCAGCAACACAGGGGCCTCCTACGAGCAGTACTTC.

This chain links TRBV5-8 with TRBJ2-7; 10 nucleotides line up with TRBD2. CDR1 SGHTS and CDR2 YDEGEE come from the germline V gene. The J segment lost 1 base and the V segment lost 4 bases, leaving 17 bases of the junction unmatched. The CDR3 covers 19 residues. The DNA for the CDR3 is TGTGCCAGCAGCCCCCCGGGCGGGATAGCGGGGGGTACATCCTACGAGCAGTACTTC. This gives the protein CASSPPGGIAGGTSYEQYF.

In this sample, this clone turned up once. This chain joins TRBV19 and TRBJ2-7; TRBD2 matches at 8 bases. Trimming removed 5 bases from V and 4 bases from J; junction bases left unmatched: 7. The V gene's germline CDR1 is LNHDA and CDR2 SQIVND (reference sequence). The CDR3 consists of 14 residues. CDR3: CASSPGLGAYEQYF. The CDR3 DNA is TGTGCCAGTAGTCCGGGACTAGGAGCTTACGAGCAGTACTTC.

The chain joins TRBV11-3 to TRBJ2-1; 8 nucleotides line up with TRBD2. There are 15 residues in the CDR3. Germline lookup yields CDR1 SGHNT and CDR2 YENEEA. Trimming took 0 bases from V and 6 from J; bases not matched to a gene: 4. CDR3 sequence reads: CASSLESGGFNEQFF. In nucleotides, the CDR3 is TGTGCCAGCAGCTTAGAATCGGGGGGGTTCAATGAGCAGTTCTTC.

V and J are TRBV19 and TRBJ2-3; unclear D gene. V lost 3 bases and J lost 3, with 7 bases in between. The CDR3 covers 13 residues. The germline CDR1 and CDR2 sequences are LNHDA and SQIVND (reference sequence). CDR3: CASSMSMTDTQYF. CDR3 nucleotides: TGTGCCAGTAGTATGAGTATGACAGATACGCAGTATTTT. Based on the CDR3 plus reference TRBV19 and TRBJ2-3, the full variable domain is DGGITQSPKYLFRKEGQNVTLSCEQNLNHDAMYWYRQDPGQGLRLIYYSQIVNDFQKGDIAEGYSVSREKKESFPLTVTSAQKNPTAFYLCASSMSMTDTQYFGPGTRLTVL.

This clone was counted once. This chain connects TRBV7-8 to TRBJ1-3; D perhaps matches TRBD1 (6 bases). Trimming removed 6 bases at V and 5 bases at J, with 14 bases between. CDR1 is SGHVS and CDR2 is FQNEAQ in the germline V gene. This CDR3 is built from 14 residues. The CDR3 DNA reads TGTGCCAGCAGTTCAAGTACAGGGAGAAACACCATATATTTT. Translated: CASSSSTGRNTIYF.

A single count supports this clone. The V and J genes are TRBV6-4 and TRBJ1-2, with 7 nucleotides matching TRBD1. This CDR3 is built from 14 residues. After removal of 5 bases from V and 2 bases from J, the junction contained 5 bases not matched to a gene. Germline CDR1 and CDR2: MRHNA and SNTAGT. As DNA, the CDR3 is TGTGCCAGCAGTCAACAACAGGGGAACTATGGCTACACCTTC. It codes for CASSQQQGNYGYTF.

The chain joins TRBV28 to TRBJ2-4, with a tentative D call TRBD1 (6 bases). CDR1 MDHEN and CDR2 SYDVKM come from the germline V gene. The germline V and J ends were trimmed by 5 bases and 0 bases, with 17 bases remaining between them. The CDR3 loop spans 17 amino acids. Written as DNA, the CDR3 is TGTGCCAGCAGTACCCAACCTTCGACAGGAGCCAAAAACATTCAGTACTTC. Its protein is CASSTQPSTGAKNIQYF.

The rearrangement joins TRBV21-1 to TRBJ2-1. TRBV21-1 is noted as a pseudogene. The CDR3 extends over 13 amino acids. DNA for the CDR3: TGTGCCAGCACCTCAAGGACCTACAATGAGCAGTTCTTC. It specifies CASTSRTYNEQFF.

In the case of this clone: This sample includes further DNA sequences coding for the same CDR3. The CDR3 region is CASSSTGTNQPQHF. The CDR3 bases are TGTGCCAGCAGCTCGACAGGGACAAATCAGCCCCAGCATTTT. The chain has TRBV6-2 or TRBV6-3 and TRBJ1-5; 7 bases are shared with TRBD1. This CDR3 region has 14 residues. With 6 bases clipped from V and 4 bases from J, the junction kept 6 bases outside the gene matches. Germline V lookup: CDR1 MNHEY, CDR2 SVGEGT.

CDR3 sequence (DNA): TGTGCCAGCAGCCCCAGGAGGCTACAGGGGGCCTCGGCTGGGGCCAACGTCCTGACTTTC. Protein sequence: CASSPRRLQGASAGANVLTF. The chain recombines TRBV3-1 (or the pseudogene TRBV3-2) with TRBJ2-6; 9 bases agree with TRBD1. J gave up 2 bases and V 4 bases, and 15 bases lay outside the gene matches. The length of the CDR3 is 20 residues. Per germline, CDR1 LGHDT and CDR2 YNNKEL (reference sequence).

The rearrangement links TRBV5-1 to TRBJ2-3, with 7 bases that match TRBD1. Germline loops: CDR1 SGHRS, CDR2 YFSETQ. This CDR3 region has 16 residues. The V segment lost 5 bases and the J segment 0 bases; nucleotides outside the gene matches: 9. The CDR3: CASSYTGTASTDTQYF. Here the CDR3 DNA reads TGCGCCAGCAGTTATACCGGGACAGCTAGCACAGATACGCAGTATTTT.

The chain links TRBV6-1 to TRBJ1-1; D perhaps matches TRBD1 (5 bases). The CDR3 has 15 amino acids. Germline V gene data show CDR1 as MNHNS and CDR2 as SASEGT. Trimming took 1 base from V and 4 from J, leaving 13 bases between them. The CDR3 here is CASSEGVRGFTEAFF. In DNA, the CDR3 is TGTGCCAGCAGTGAAGGAGTTAGGGGATTCACTGAAGCTTTCTTT.

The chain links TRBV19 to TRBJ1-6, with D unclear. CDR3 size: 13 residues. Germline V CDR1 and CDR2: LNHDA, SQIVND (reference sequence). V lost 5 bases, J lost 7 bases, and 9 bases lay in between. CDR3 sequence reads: CASSEVGNSPLHF. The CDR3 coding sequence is TGTGCCAGTAGTGAAGTCGGCAATTCACCCCTCCACTTT.

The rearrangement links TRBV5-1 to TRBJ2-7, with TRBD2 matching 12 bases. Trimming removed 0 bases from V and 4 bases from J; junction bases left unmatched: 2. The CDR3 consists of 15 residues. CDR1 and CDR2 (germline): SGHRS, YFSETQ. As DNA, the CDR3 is TGCGCCAGCAGCTTGGTGACTAGCGGGAGTTACGAGCAGTACTTC. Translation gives CASSLVTSGSYEQYF.

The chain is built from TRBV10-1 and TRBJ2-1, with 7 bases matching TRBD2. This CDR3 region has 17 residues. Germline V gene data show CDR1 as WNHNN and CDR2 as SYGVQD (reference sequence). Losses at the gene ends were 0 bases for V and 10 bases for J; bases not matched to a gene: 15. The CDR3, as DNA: TGCGCCAGCAGTGAGTCTGTAGGGGCTAGCGGAAGGCGGGAGCAGTTCTTC. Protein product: CASSESVGASGRREQFF.

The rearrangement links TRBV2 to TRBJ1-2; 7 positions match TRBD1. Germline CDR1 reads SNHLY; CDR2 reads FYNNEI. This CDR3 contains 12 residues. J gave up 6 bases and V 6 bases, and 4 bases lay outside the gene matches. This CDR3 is CASRVTGNGYTF. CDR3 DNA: TGTGCCAGCAGGGTGACAGGGAATGGCTACACCTTC. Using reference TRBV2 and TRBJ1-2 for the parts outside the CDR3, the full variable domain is EPEVTQTPSHQVTQMGQEVILRCVPISNHLYFYWYRQILGQKVEFLVSFYNNEISEKSEIFDDQFSVERPDGSNFTLKIRSTKLEDSAMYFCASRVTGNGYTFGSGTRLTVV.

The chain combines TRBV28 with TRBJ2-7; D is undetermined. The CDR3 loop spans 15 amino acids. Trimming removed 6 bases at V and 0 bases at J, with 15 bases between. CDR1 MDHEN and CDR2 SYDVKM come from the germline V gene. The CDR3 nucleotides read TGTGCCAGCAGCCGTGCTCCAACGAGCTCCTACGAGCAGTACTTC. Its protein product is CASSRAPTSSYEQYF. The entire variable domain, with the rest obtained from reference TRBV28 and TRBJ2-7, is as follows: DVKVTQSSRYLVKRTGEKVFLECVQDMDHENMFWYRQDPGLGLRLIYFSYDVKMKEKGDIPEGYSVSREKKERFSLILESASTNQTSMYLCASSRAPTSSYEQYFGPGTRLTVT.

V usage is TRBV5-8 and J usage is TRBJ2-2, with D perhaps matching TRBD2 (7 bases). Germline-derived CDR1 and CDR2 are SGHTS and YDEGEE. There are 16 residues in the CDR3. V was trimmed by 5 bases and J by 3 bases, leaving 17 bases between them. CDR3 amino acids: CASRSPEGGDTGELFF. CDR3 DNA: TGTGCCAGCAGGTCCCCGGAGGGGGGGGACACCGGGGAGCTGTTTTTT.

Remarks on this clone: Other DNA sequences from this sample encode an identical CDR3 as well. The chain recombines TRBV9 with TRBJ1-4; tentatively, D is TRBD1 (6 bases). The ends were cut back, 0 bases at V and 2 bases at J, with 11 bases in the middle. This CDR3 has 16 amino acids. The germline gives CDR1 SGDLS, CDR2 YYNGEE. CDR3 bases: TGTGCCAGCAGCGTAGCTACAGGGCGGACTAATGAAAAACTGTTTTTT. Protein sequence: CASSVATGRTNEKLFF. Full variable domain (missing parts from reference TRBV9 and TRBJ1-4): DSGVTQTPKHLITATGQRVTLRCSPRSGDLSVYWYQQSLDQGLQFLIQYYNGEERAKGNILERFSAQQFPDLHSELNLSSLELGDSALYFCASSVATGRTNEKLFFGSGTQLSVL.

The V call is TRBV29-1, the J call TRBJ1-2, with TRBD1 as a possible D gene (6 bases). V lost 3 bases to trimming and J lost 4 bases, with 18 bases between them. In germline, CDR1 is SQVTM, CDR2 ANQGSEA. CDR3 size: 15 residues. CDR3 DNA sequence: TGCAGCGTTGATAGAACGGGGACATTAGGCTATGGCTACACCTTC. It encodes CSVDRTGTLGYGYTF.